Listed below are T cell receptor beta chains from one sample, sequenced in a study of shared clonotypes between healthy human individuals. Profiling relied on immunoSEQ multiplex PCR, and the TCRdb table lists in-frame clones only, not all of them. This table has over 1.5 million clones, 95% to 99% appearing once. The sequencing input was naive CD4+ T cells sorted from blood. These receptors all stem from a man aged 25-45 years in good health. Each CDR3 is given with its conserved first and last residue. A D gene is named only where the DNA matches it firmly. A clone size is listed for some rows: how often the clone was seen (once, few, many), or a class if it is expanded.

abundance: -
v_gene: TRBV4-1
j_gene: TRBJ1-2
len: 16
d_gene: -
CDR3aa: CASRSIGQRDYYGYTF
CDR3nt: TGCGCCAGCCGATCAATCGGACAGCGGGATTACTATGGCTACACCTTC

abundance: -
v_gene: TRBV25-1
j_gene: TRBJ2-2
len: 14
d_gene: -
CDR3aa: CASSESPRTGELFF
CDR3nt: TGTGCCAGCAGTGAATCCCCACGGACCGGGGAGCTGTTTTTT

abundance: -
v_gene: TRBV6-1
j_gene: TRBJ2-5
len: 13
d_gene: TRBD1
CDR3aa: CASSLQGLETQYF
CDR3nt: TGTGCCAGCAGTCTACAGGGGTTGGAGACCCAGTACTTC

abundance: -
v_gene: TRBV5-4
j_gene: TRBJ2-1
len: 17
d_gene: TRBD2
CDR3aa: CASSLKTSSFSYNEQFF
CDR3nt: TGTGCCAGCAGCCTAAAGACTAGCTCCTTCTCCTACAATGAGCAGTTCTTC

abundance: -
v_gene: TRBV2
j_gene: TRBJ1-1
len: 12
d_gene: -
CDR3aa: CASRVGGSLAFF
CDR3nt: TGTGCCAGCAGGGTGGGGGGCAGTTTAGCTTTCTTT

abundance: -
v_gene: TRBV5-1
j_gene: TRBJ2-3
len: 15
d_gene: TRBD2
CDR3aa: CASSLSTGGRDTQYF
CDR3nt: TGCGCCAGCAGCTTGTCGACGGGAGGCAGAGATACGCAGTATTTT

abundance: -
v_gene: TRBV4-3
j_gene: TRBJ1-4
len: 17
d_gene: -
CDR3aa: CASSQDFFRETNEKLFF
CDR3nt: TGCGCCAGCAGCCAAGATTTCTTCAGGGAAACTAATGAAAAACTGTTTTTT

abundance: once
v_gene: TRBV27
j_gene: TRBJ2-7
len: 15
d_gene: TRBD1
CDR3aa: CASGTRDRSIDEQYF
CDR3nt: TGTGCCAGCGGTACCCGGGACAGGTCTATCGACGAGCAGTACTTC

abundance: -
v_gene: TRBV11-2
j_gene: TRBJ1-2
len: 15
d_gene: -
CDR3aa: CASSKGTDYNYGYTF
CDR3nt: TGTGCCAGCAGCAAGGGGACGGACTACAACTATGGCTACACCTTC

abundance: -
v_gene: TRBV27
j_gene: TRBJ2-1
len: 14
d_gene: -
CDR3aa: CASSPGGTYNEQFF
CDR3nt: TGTGCCAGCAGCCCAGGGGGGACTTACAATGAGCAGTTCTTC

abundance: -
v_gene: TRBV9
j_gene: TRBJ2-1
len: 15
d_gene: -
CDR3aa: CASSVRTAIYNEQFF
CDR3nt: TGTGCCAGCAGCGTAAGGACTGCAATCTACAATGAGCAGTTCTTC

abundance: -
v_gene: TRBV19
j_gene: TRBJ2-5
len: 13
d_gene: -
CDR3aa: CASSIGFRETQYF
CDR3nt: TGTGCCAGTAGTATTGGGTTCCGGGAGACCCAGTACTTC

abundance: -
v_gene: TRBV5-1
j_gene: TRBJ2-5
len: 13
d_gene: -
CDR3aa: CASSAGSGETQYF
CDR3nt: TGCGCCAGCTCGGCCGGTAGTGGGGAGACCCAGTACTTC

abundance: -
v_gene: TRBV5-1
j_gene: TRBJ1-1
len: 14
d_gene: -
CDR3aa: CASSLERTNTEAFF
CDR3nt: TGCGCCAGCAGCTTGGAACGGACGAACACTGAAGCTTTCTTT

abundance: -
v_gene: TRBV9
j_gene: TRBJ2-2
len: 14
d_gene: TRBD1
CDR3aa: CASGQGANTGELFF
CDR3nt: TGTGCCAGCGGACAGGGGGCGAACACCGGGGAGCTGTTTTTT

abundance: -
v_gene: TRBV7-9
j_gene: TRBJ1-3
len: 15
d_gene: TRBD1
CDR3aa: CASSTHRGTGNTIYF
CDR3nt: TGTGCCAGCAGCACCCACAGGGGGACTGGAAACACCATATATTTT

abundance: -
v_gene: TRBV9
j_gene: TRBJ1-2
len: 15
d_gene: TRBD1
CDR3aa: CASSPTPTGIGGYTF
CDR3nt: TGTGCCAGCAGCCCAACCCCGACAGGGATCGGCGGCTACACCTTC

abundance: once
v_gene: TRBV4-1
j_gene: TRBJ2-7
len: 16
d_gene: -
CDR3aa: CASSQGPPASSYEQYF
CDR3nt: TGCGCCAGCAGCCAAGGTCCCCCGGCTAGCAGCTACGAGCAGTACTTC

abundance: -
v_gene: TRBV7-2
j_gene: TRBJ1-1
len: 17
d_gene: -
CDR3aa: CASSFEIDRYMNTEAFF
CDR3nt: TGTGCCAGCAGCTTCGAAATCGACAGATACATGAACACTGAAGCTTTCTTT

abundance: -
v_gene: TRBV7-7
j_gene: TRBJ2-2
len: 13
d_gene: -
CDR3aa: CASSLYESGELFF
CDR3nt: TGTGCTAGCAGCTTATATGAGTCCGGGGAGCTGTTTTTT

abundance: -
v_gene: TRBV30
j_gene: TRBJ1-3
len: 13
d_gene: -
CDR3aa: CAWSASSGNTIYF
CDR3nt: TGTGCCTGGAGTGCGAGTTCTGGAAACACCATATATTTT

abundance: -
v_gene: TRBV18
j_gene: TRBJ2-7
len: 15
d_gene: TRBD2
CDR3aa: CASSPLLAENYEQYF
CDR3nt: TGTGCCAGCTCACCACTACTAGCGGAGAACTACGAGCAGTACTTC

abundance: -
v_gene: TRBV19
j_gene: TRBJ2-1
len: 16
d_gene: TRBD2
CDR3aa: CASSIGTSGRGSEQFF
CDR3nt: TGTGCCAGTAGTATTGGGACTAGCGGGAGGGGAAGTGAGCAGTTCTTC

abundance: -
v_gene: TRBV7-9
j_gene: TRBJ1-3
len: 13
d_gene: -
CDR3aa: CASSLVGGNTIYF
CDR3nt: TGTGCCAGCAGCTTAGTCGGGGGAAACACCATATATTTT

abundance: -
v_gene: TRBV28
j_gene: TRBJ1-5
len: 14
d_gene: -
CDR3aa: CASSTGLLNQPQHF
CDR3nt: TGTGCCAGCAGTACGGGACTCCTGAATCAGCCCCAGCATTTT

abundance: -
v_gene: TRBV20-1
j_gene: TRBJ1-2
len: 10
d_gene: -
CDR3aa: CSHKNYGYTF
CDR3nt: TGCAGTCACAAAAACTATGGCTACACCTTC

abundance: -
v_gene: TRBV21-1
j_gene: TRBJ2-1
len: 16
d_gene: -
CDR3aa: CASSAELAGGPREQFF
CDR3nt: TGTGCCAGCAGCGCCGAACTAGCGGGAGGGCCAAGAGAGCAGTTCTTC

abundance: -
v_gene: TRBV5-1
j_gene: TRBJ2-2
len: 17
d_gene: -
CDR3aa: CASSLDLSGPNTGELFF
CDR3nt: TGCGCCAGCAGCTTGGATTTATCGGGTCCTAACACCGGGGAGCTGTTTTTT

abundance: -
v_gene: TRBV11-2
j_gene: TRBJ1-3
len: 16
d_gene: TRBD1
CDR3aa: CASSQIDRGFGNTIYF
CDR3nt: TGTGCCAGCAGCCAGATAGACAGGGGGTTTGGAAACACCATATATTTT

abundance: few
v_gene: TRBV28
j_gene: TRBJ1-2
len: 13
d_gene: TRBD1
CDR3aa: CASSLTGSYGYTF
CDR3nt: TGTGCCAGCAGTTTGACAGGGAGCTATGGCTACACCTTC

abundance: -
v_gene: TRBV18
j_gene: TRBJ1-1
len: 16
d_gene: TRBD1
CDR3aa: CASSLGTPGQGTEAFF
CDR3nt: TGTGCCAGCTCACTGGGAACCCCGGGACAGGGTACTGAAGCTTTCTTT

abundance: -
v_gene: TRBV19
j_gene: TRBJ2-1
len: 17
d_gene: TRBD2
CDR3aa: CASTRPGLAGESNEQFF
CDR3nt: TGTGCCAGTACCCGGCCGGGACTAGCGGGAGAGAGCAATGAGCAGTTCTTC

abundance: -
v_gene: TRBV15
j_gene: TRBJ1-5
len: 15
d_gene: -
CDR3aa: CATSRGGASNQPQHF
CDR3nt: TGTGCCACCAGCAGAGGCGGGGCTTCCAATCAGCCCCAGCATTTT

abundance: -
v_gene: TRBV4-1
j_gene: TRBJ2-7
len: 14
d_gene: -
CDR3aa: CASSQDNRGYEQYF
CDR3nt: TGCGCCAGCAGCCAAGATAATAGGGGCTACGAGCAGTACTTC

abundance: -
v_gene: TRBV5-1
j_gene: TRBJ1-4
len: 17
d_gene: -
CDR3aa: CASTNSLLEGNSEKLFF
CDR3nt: TGCGCCAGCACAAACTCTCTTTTGGAGGGGAACAGCGAAAAACTGTTTTTT

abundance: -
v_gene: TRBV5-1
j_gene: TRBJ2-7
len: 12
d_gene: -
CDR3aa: CASSSGLPEQYF
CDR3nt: TGCGCCAGCAGCTCCGGACTTCCCGAGCAGTACTTC

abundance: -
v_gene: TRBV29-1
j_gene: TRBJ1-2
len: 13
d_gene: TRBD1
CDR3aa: CSVEVQGARGYTF
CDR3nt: TGCAGCGTTGAAGTTCAGGGGGCGCGGGGCTACACCTTC

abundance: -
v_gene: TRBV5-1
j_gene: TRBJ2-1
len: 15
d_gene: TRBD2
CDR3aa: CASSPTSGSYYEQFF
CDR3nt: TGCGCCAGCAGCCCGACTAGCGGGAGTTATTATGAGCAGTTCTTC

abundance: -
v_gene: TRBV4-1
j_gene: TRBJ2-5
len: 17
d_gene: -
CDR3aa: CASSQDRNSNVQETQYF
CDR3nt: TGCGCCAGCAGCCAAGATCGAAACAGTAACGTCCAAGAGACCCAGTACTTC

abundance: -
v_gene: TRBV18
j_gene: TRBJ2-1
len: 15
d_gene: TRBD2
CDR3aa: CASQPGLAGYNEQFF
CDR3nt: TGTGCCAGCCAACCGGGACTAGCGGGCTACAATGAGCAGTTCTTC

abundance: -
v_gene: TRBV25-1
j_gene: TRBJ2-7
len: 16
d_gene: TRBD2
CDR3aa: CASSENGILLAGAQYF
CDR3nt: TGTGCCAGCAGTGAAAATGGTATCCTACTAGCGGGAGCTCAGTACTTC

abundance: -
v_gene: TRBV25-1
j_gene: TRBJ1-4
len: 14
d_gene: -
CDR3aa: CASSEARYNEKLFF
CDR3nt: TGTGCCAGCAGTGAGGCCCGTTATAATGAAAAACTGTTTTTT

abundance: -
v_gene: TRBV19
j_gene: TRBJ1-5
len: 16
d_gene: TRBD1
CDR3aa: CASSARTGASNQPQHF
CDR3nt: TGTGCCAGTAGTGCTCGGACAGGGGCTAGCAATCAGCCCCAGCATTTT

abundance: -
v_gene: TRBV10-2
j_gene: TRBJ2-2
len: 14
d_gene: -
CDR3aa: CASSAPRNTGELFF
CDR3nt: TGCGCCAGCAGCGCCCCGAGAAACACCGGGGAGCTGTTTTTT

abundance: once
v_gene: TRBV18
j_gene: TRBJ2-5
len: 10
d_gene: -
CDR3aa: CASSRETQYF
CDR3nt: TGTGCCAGCTCACGAGAGACCCAGTACTTC

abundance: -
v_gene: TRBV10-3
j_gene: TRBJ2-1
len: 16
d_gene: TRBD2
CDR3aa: CAISVGGTRSDNEQFF
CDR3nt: TGTGCCATCAGTGTGGGGGGGACCCGAAGCGACAATGAGCAGTTCTTC

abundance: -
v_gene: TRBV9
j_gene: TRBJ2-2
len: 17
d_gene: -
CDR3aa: CASSVPRLARNTGELFF
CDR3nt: TGTGCCAGCAGCGTACCCCGTCTAGCGAGAAACACCGGGGAGCTGTTTTTT

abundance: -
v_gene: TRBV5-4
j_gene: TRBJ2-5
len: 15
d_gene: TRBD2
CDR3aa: CASSSTSGSEETQYF
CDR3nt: TGTGCCAGCAGCTCAACTAGCGGGAGTGAAGAGACCCAGTACTTC

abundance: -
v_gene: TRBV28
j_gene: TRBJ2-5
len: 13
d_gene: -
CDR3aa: CASNAPGQETQYF
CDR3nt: TGTGCCAGCAACGCCCCTGGCCAAGAGACCCAGTACTTC

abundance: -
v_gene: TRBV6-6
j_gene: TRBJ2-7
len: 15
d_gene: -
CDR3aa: CASSYSRDNSYEQYF
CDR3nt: TGTGCCAGCAGTTACTCTCGGGACAACTCCTACGAGCAGTACTTC

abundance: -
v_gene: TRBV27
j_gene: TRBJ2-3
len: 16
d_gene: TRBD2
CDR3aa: CASRGLGLAATDTQYF
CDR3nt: TGTGCCAGCAGGGGCCTGGGACTAGCGGCCACAGATACGCAGTATTTT

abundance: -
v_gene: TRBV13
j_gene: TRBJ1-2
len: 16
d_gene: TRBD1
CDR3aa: CASSYRLKDRGYGYTF
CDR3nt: TGTGCCAGCAGCTATCGCCTTAAGGACAGGGGATATGGCTACACCTTC